The clone carrying this T cell receptor (beta chain) was detected a few times. Its antigen remains unidentified. Amplification used 60 Vbeta primers and 13 Jbeta primers. TCRdb's copy holds only in-frame clones and misses some; the assay was immunoSEQ multiplex PCR. Of tens of thousands of clones listed, roughly 70% are singletons. With 7 bases removed from V and 2 bases from J, the gap between germline ends came to 9 bases. Germline assignment: CDR1 SNHLY and CDR2 FYNNEI. The CDR3 consists of 13 residues. The data derive from a study of cytomegalovirus exposure and HLA in healthy donors. Findings and limits, study-wide: TCR beta sequences numbering under 20,000 were associated with HLA alleles at 0.05 false discovery rate in a later analysis. The listing of fewer than 200 TCR beta chains classed them as cytomegalovirus-associated. With further analysis later on, most CMV-associated TCR beta chains appeared HLA-restricted.

Material for sequencing was PBMCs. This TCR was sampled from a woman aged 40-49 years in good health and CMV-seropositive. This chain joins TRBV2 and TRBJ1-5; no clear D. CDR3 protein: CASTARGNQPQHF. DNA for the CDR3: TGTGCCAGCACCGCGAGGGGCAATCAGCCCCAGCATTTT. The variable domain in full, with the rest retrieved from reference TRBV2 and TRBJ1-5, is EPEVTQTPSHQVTQMGQEVILRCVPISNHLYFYWYRQILGQKVEFLVSFYNNEISEKSEIFDDQFSVERPDGSNFTLKIRSTKLEDSAMYFCASTARGNQPQHFGDGTRLSIL.